The rows below give T cell receptor beta chains drawn from one sample of a study of blood T cell repertoires in COVID-19. Assay: immunoSEQ multiplex PCR; the TCRdb copy retains only in-frame clones and omits some. The sample has roughly 120,000 clones, roughly 82% seen once; the top ten hold around 5%. Input material: peripheral blood. The receptor set was obtained from a human donor in a cohort sampled during active COVID-19. Each CDR3 is given with its conserved first and last residue. A D gene is named only where the DNA matches it firmly. Some rows have no size entry. The others give once, few or many, or a class for an expanded clone.

j_call,d_call,v_call,clone_size,cdr3_aa,cdr3_nt
TRBJ2-7,TRBD1,TRBV19,NA,CASSIGQGIYEQYF,TGTGCCAGTAGTATCGGACAGGGTATCTACGAGCAGTACTTC
TRBJ2-2,NA,TRBV24-1,few,CATSDPTRIGELFF,TGTGCCACCAGTGATCCGACAAGGATCGGGGAGCTGTTTTTT
TRBJ2-7,TRBD1,TRBV30,few,CAWSGRDRVFNEQYF,TGTGCCTGGAGTGGCCGGGACAGGGTGTTCAACGAGCAGTACTTC
TRBJ2-7,TRBD2,TRBV29-1,NA,CSARTSGHEQYF,TGCAGCGCCAGGACTAGCGGGCACGAGCAGTACTTC
TRBJ1-4,NA,TRBV5-1,NA,CASSGGRNEKLFF,TGCGCCAGCTCGGGGGGGCGCAATGAAAAACTGTTTTTT
TRBJ1-5,NA,TRBV5-5,NA,CASSLRAGGPNQPQHF,TGTGCCAGCAGCTTGAGGGCAGGAGGACCGAATCAGCCCCAGCATTTT
TRBJ2-7,NA,TRBV3-1/TRBV3-2,once,CASSPPAGSSYEQYF,TGTGCCAGCAGCCCCCCCGCGGGAAGCTCCTACGAGCAGTACTTC
TRBJ1-5,TRBD1,TRBV11-2,NA,CASSKGTGGNQPQHF,TGTGCCAGCAGCAAAGGGACAGGGGGTAATCAGCCCCAGCATTTT
TRBJ2-7,NA,TRBV11-2,NA,CASSQREGAYEQYF,TGTGCCAGCAGCCAACGGGAAGGCGCCTACGAGCAGTACTTC
TRBJ2-1,NA,TRBV5-6,NA,CASSLVSSSYNEQFF,TGTGCCAGCAGCTTGGTATCTAGCAGCTACAATGAGCAGTTCTTC
TRBJ1-5,TRBD1,TRBV6-5,NA,CASSTDRGGNQPQHF,TGTGCCAGCAGTACGGACAGGGGTGGCAATCAGCCCCAGCATTTT
TRBJ2-7,NA,TRBV6-2/TRBV6-3,NA,CASSLGRSGDGFYEQYF,TGTGCCAGCAGTTTAGGGCGTAGCGGAGATGGGTTCTACGAGCAGTACTTC
TRBJ2-5,NA,TRBV6-6,NA,CASSPRTAMWSQETQYF,TGTGCCAGCAGTCCTCGAACGGCGATGTGGAGCCAAGAGACCCAGTACTTC
TRBJ2-1,TRBD2,TRBV30,NA,CAWSVASGPYNEQFF,TGTGCCTGGAGTGTAGCTAGCGGACCATACAATGAGCAGTTCTTC
TRBJ2-7,NA,TRBV5-1,NA,CASSLSVGAGSYEQYF,TGCGCCAGCAGCTTGTCTGTGGGGGCAGGCTCCTACGAGCAGTACTTC
TRBJ2-5,TRBD2,TRBV10-1,once,CASSENWLAGPQETQYF,TGCGCCAGCAGTGAGAACTGGCTAGCGGGGCCCCAAGAGACCCAGTACTTC
TRBJ2-1,TRBD1,TRBV7-2,once,CASSSLGIRDSRYNEQFF,TGTGCCAGCAGCTCCCTGGGGATTCGGGACAGCCGATACAATGAGCAGTTCTTC
TRBJ2-1,TRBD2,TRBV10-3,NA,CAISGPAGGNNEQFF,TGTGCCATCAGTGGGCCAGCGGGAGGGAACAATGAGCAGTTCTTC
TRBJ2-1,NA,TRBV13,once,CASSLGGQGQFF,TGTGCCAGCAGCTTAGGGGGCCAGGGCCAGTTCTTC
TRBJ2-1,TRBD2,TRBV10-3,NA,CAISPGLAAGSEQFF,TGTGCCATCAGCCCGGGACTAGCCGCGGGGAGTGAGCAGTTCTTC
TRBJ2-2,TRBD2,TRBV19,NA,CASSRTSGSPGELFF,TGTGCCAGTAGTCGGACTAGCGGGAGTCCCGGGGAGCTGTTTTTT
TRBJ2-7,NA,TRBV28,few,CASSPSGSSSYEQYF,TGTGCCAGCAGTCCCTCAGGTTCGAGCTCCTACGAGCAGTACTTC
TRBJ2-7,NA,TRBV11-2,NA,CASSKGVYEQYF,TGTGCCAGCAGCAAGGGGGTGTACGAGCAGTACTTC
TRBJ1-1,NA,TRBV15,NA,CATSSNRAANTEAFF,TGTGCCACCAGCAGTAACAGGGCGGCGAACACTGAAGCTTTCTTT
TRBJ1-4,TRBD1,TRBV30,NA,CAWGLQGDHEKLFF,TGTGCCTGGGGACTACAGGGGGACCATGAAAAACTGTTTTTT
TRBJ1-1,TRBD1,TRBV7-9,NA,CASSFPQGAGGTEAFF,TGTGCCAGCAGCTTTCCTCAGGGGGCAGGGGGGACTGAAGCTTTCTTT
TRBJ2-7,TRBD2,TRBV25-1,NA,CASSEGGGSYEQYF,TGTGCCAGCAGTGAAGGCGGCGGGAGCTACGAGCAGTACTTC
TRBJ2-3,TRBD2,TRBV27,once,CASKGLAELGGADTQYF,TGTGCCAGCAAAGGACTAGCGGAGTTGGGTGGTGCAGATACGCAGTATTTT
TRBJ1-2,TRBD1,TRBV5-4,NA,CASSSTGGTGGYTF,TGTGCCAGCAGCTCGACAGGGGGCACGGGGGGCTACACCTTC
TRBJ1-1,NA,TRBV3-1/TRBV3-2,once,CASSRGGGGTEAFF,TGTGCCAGCAGCCGGGGAGGGGGGGGCACTGAAGCTTTCTTT
TRBJ2-1,NA,TRBV10-3,NA,CATGTRLGEQFF,TGTGCCACCGGGACTCGCCTGGGTGAGCAGTTCTTC
TRBJ2-5,TRBD2,TRBV3-1/TRBV3-2,NA,CASSHGLAGEETQYF,TGTGCCAGCAGCCACGGACTAGCGGGAGAGGAGACCCAGTACTTC
TRBJ2-1,TRBD2,TRBV19,NA,CASSPEREASYNEQFF,TGTGCCAGTAGTCCGGAGCGGGAGGCGTCCTACAATGAGCAGTTCTTC
TRBJ2-3,TRBD2,TRBV7-2,once,CASSPGLAGGPVLTQYF,TGTGCCAGCAGCCCTGGACTAGCGGGAGGCCCGGTTCTTACGCAGTATTTT
TRBJ2-7,TRBD2,TRBV19,NA,CASSSGIFYEQYF,TGTGCCAGTTCTAGCGGGATATTCTACGAGCAGTACTTC
TRBJ2-1,NA,TRBV9,NA,CASSAGQTYNEQFF,TGTGCCAGCAGCGCCGGACAGACCTACAATGAGCAGTTCTTC
TRBJ2-1,TRBD1,TRBV24-1,once,CATSDRGQAPNEQFF,TGTGCCACCAGTGATCGCGGACAGGCCCCCAATGAGCAGTTCTTC
TRBJ2-3,TRBD2,TRBV6-5,NA,CASSYRDYSTDTQYF,TGTGCCAGCAGTTATAGGGACTATAGCACAGATACGCAGTATTTT
TRBJ2-3,TRBD2,TRBV7-3,NA,CASSSTIGLAGTDTQYF,TGTGCCAGCAGCTCTACCATCGGGCTAGCGGGCACAGATACGCAGTATTTT
TRBJ2-2,NA,TRBV24-1,NA,CATSDSGQPRPGELFF,TGTGCCACCAGTGATTCGGGACAACCTCGTCCCGGGGAGCTGTTTTTT
TRBJ2-1,TRBD2,TRBV6-5,NA,CASSYEASGRNNEQFF,TGTGCCAGCAGTTACGAGGCTAGCGGGCGGAACAATGAGCAGTTCTTC